Listed below are T cell receptor beta chains from one sample, sequenced in a study of cytomegalovirus exposure and HLA in healthy donors. Clones were read by immunoSEQ multiplex PCR, and TCRdb kept only the in-frame ones, dropping some. The sample records 200,000 to 250,000 clones, around nine tenths being singletons. The sequencing sample was made of PBMCs. Every receptor here comes from a woman aged 18-30 years in good health and CMV-seropositive. The CDR3 runs from the conserved cysteine through the conserved F or W. Fields, in order: J gene, D gene, V gene, clone size, CDR3 DNA, CDR3 protein. The D gene is left open where the match is weak. Size is omitted from some rows. Given values are once, few, many or a class for expanded clones.

>TRBJ2-1|.|TRBV7-9|once
TGTGCCAGCAGCCCGACTACCTCCTACAATGAGCAGTTCTTC
CASSPTTSYNEQFF
>TRBJ2-7|.|TRBV10-1|.
TGCGCCAGCAGTGAGTCGGGGGGAGGTAGCCAGCAGTACTTC
CASSESGGGSQQYF
>TRBJ1-2|.|TRBV5-1|.
TGCGCCAGCAGCTTCGGACAGAGCTATGGCTACACCTTC
CASSFGQSYGYTF
>TRBJ2-7|.|TRBV10-3|.
TGTGCCATCAGTGAGGGACAGAGGGACGAGCAGTACTTC
CAISEGQRDEQYF
>TRBJ2-1|.|TRBV9|.
TGTGCCAGCAGCACCAACGGACTAACGGGGAATGAGCAGTTCTTC
CASSTNGLTGNEQFF
>TRBJ2-7|TRBD2|TRBV27|.
TGTGCCAGCAGTTTAAATCTCCTAGCGGCACGCTACGAGCAGTACTTC
CASSLNLLAARYEQYF
>TRBJ2-2|TRBD2|TRBV2|.
TGTGCCAGCAATCCGGGACTAGCGGGAGGTCCCACCGGGGAGCTGTTTTTT
CASNPGLAGGPTGELFF
>TRBJ1-3|TRBD1|TRBV9|.
TGTGCCAGCAGCGGGGGACAGTGGGGAAACACCATATATTTT
CASSGGQWGNTIYF
>TRBJ2-5|.|TRBV5-6|.
TGTGCCAGCTTTCCCCTAGGAGGGCGGGGCAACCAAGAGACCCAGTACTTC
CASFPLGGRGNQETQYF
>TRBJ2-7|TRBD1|TRBV27|.
TGTGCCAGCAGTCCCCCGGGACAGGGGGCCTACGAGCAGTACTTC
CASSPPGQGAYEQYF
>TRBJ1-5|TRBD1|TRBV18|.
TGTGCCAGCTCACCACCGGGACAGGGAAATCAGCCCCAGCATTTT
CASSPPGQGNQPQHF
>TRBJ1-1|.|TRBV2|many
TGTGCCAGCAGTGAAGCCCTCCCCTTTGACACTGAAGCTTTCTTT
CASSEALPFDTEAFF
>TRBJ2-2|.|TRBV29-1|.
TGCAGCGCCCAAGCCCCCAACACCGGGGAGCTGTTTTTT
CSAQAPNTGELFF
>TRBJ1-2|TRBD1|TRBV28|.
TGTGCCAGCAGTTTGGGGGGACAGGGCTCTAACTATGGCTACACCTTC
CASSLGGQGSNYGYTF